Listed here are 22 T cell receptor beta chains from one sample, sequenced in a study of tumor-infiltrating lymphocytes in oesophageal squamous cell carcinoma (dated by TCRdb to the mid-2010s). The library relied on PCR. The instrument was an Illumina HiSeq 2000. In-frame beta chains were kept once TCRdb had trimmed the public reads at Q25 with fastp and called clones with MiXCR. Each CDR3 protein appears once, grouped with its most common genes and DNA. Recorded for this sample are more than 15,000 distinct CDR3 sequences; around 39% of them occurred a single time. Roughly 19% of the sample is in the top ten clones. Sequencing used esophageal tumor tissue. The source is a male donor with esophageal squamous cell carcinoma.

The chain links TRBV12-3 or TRBV12-4 to TRBJ2-2, with D unresolved. CDR3 length: 14 amino acids. V lost 3 bases, J lost 4 bases, and 9 bases lay in between. The CDR3 nucleotides are TGTGCCAGCAGTTTGTATAGTCCCACCGGGGAGCTGTTTTTT. Protein product: CASSLYSPTGELFF.

In the case of this clonotype: A much larger clone differs by one base, so this may be a read error. The chain carries TRBV5-1 and TRBJ2-6; a weak D match, TRBD1 (5 bases). The CDR3 spans 14 residues. Germline V gene sequence: CDR1 SGHRS, CDR2 YFSETQ. In DNA, the CDR3 is TGCGCCAGCAAAAAGACCGCTGGGGCCAACATCCTGACTTTC. Translating it yields CASKKTAGANILTF.

This clonotype was observed many times. CDR3 protein: CASRPQRLAGGLSTDTQYF. CDR3 DNA sequence: TGTGCCAGCAGACCCCAGCGACTAGCGGGGGGCCTTAGCACAGATACGCAGTATTTT. This chain uses TRBV6-1 with TRBJ2-3; 13 bases map to TRBD2. Germline CDR1 reads MNHNS; CDR2 reads SASEGT. V lost 6 bases, J lost 0 bases, and 12 bases stayed unmatched. The CDR3 is made up of 19 amino acids.

This chain joins TRBV4-2 and TRBJ2-4; D uncertain. Near its end, the DNA agrees better with TRBJ2-7, so the J call may be wrong. The CDR3 is made up of 14 amino acids. CDR1 and CDR2 (germline): LGHNA, YNFKEQ. The CDR3 bases are TGTGCCAGCAGCCAAGGGGGATCGACTTACGAGCAGTACTTC. This translates into CASSQGGSTYEQYF.

This clonotype was observed at least ten times. The chain joins TRBV7-9 to TRBJ1-4, with TRBD1 matching 8 bases. Germline trimming cut 4 bases from V and 8 bases from J; bases unmatched to any gene: 9. Germline CDR1 SEHNR, CDR2 FQNEAQ (reference sequence). The CDR3 spans 15 residues. The CDR3: CASSSGQGGVEKLFF. Here the CDR3 DNA reads TGTGCCAGCAGCTCTGGACAGGGAGGAGTAGAAAAACTGTTTTTT.

The chain couples TRBV12-3 or TRBV12-4 to TRBJ2-5; TRBD2 agrees at 10 bases. The CDR3 runs to 15 residues. V shed 2 bases, J shed 5 bases, and the junction held 5 bases outside the gene matches. Here the CDR3 reads CASSLPLAGVETQYF. In nucleotides, the CDR3 is TGTGCCAGCAGTTTACCGCTAGCGGGAGTGGAGACCCAGTACTTC.

On this clonotype itself: The CDR3 carries no conserved terminal phenylalanine or tryptophan, so it likely arises from a read error. It is unclear where the CDR3 begins or ends on the DNA, so no DNA is shown, and the CDR3 is as TCRdb lists it. This sequence joins TRBV7-8 and TRBJ2-4; the table's D call, TRBD1, has no DNA check behind it. Germline CDR1 and CDR2: SGHVS and FQNEAQ. The CDR3 adds up to 19 amino acids, both ends counted. This CDR3 is CASSLGAGGRYGETQYFGA.

The chain carries TRBV7-2 and TRBJ2-3; D tentatively reads TRBD1 or TRBD2 (5 bases each). The tail of the sequence fits TRBJ2-1 better, so the J call may be wrong. The CDR3 is 14 amino acids. CDR1 and CDR2 from the germline V gene are SGHTA and FQGNSA. The CDR3 protein is CASSRDAALSEQFF. The CDR3 DNA sequence: TGTGCCAGCAGCAGGGACGCCGCTCTGAGTGAGCAGTTCTTC.

In this sample, this clonotype turned up many times. Here the CDR3 DNA reads TGTGCCAGCAGCTTGGGACTAGCGGACAATGAGCAGTACTTC. It codes for CASSLGLADNEQYF. The rearrangement joins TRBV7-9 to TRBJ2-1; 11 bases map to TRBD2. TRBJ2-7 explains the end of the DNA better; the J call may be wrong. From germline, CDR1 is SEHNR and CDR2 FQNEAQ (reference sequence). CDR3 size: 14 residues.

This clonotype was seen only a few times. The chain links TRBV7-2 to TRBJ2-1; D uncertain. This CDR3 is 14 amino acids long. Germline lookup yields CDR1 SGHTA and CDR2 FQGNSA. The V end lost 4 bases, the J end lost 0 bases, and 7 bases lay between the germline ends. CDR3 loop: CASSYPSSYNEQFF. DNA for the CDR3: TGTGCCAGCAGCTACCCCTCCTCCTACAATGAGCAGTTCTTC.

This clonotype was observed a few times. V gene TRBV3-1 combines with J gene TRBJ2-4; D perhaps matches TRBD1 (6 bases). The J call may not be correct, given that the DNA end is closer to TRBJ2-7. This CDR3 contains 13 residues. The V gene's germline CDR1 is LGHDT and CDR2 YNNKEL (reference sequence). CDR3 DNA sequence: TGTGCCAGCAGCCGAACAGGGTCCTACGAGCAGTACTTC. Translated, it gives CASSRTGSYEQYF.

This clonotype has just a few counts. It may be a read error: a sequence one base away is much more abundant. J is TRBJ2-5 and V is TRBV6-1; D is possibly TRBD2 (6 bases). There are 15 residues in the CDR3. Trimming removed 8 bases from V and 11 bases from J, with 27 bases in between. Germline CDR1 is MNHNS and CDR2 is SASEGT. CDR3 bases: TGTGCCAGCCGTTCTCCCGGACTAACGAACAATGAGCAGTACTTC. It codes for CASRSPGLTNNEQYF.

The rearrangement joins TRBV7-6 to TRBJ2-2; possible D gene TRBD1, 5 bases. The germline V gene encodes CDR1 SGHVS and CDR2 FNYEAQ. The germline V and J ends were trimmed by 1 base and 4 bases, with 13 bases remaining between them. The CDR3 is 16 residues long. The CDR3 loop reads CASSLESRAATGELFF. The CDR3 DNA is TGTGCCAGCAGCTTAGAGTCCAGGGCGGCCACCGGGGAGCTGTTTTTT.

This sequence joins TRBV10-3 and TRBJ2-3, with D hard to call. CDR3 length: 13 amino acids. Germline V gene data show CDR1 as ENHRY and CDR2 as SYGVKD. Trimming took 10 bases from V and 2 from J, leaving 13 bases between them. CDR3 DNA sequence: TGTGCCACCGCTAGTGGGGACACAGATACGCAGTATTTT. Protein sequence: CATASGDTDTQYF.

This clonotype was observed many times. CDR3 bases: TGCGCCAGCAGCATAGACGGGACTAGCGGGGGGGCCGTATACAATGAGCAGTTCTTC. Translation: CASSIDGTSGGAVYNEQFF. The gene calls are TRBV5-1 and TRBJ2-1; 16 bases match TRBD2. CDR1 SGHRS and CDR2 YFSETQ come from the germline V gene. Unmatched junction bases numbered 11, after V lost 4 bases and J lost 4 bases. The CDR3 spans 19 residues.

There are many counts of this clonotype. The chain links TRBV10-2 to TRBJ2-1; no reliable D call. Trimming cost V 2 bases and J 7 bases, with 9 bases left between them. The germline CDR1 and CDR2 sequences are WSHSY and SAAADI. The CDR3 has 13 amino acids. The CDR3 DNA sequence: TGCGCCAGCAGTGAGAAACGAGGTAATGAGCAGTTCTTC. As protein: CASSEKRGNEQFF.

The CDR3 here is CASSYGGLEGNEQFF. The CDR3 coding sequence is TGTGCCAGCAGCTACGGGGGACTAGAGGGCAATGAGCAGTTCTTC. The chain couples TRBV7-3 to TRBJ2-5; 8 positions agree with TRBD2. Matching the DNA end better, TRBJ2-1 makes the J call doubtful. Germline V gene sequence: CDR1 SGHTA, CDR2 FQGTGA. The CDR3 covers 15 residues.

In its sample, this clonotype was seen a few times. The chain has TRBV12-3 or TRBV12-4 and TRBJ2-4, with unresolved D. V lost 7 bases and J lost 7, with 8 bases in between. CDR3 length: 11 amino acids. CDR3 sequence: CASTIRNIQYF. The CDR3 region has the DNA TGTGCCAGCACCATAAGGAACATTCAGTACTTC.

The rearrangement joins TRBV6-5 to TRBJ2-4; D may correspond to TRBD1 or TRBD2 (5 bases each). V lost 2 bases, J lost 0 bases, and 5 bases lay in between. This CDR3 is 14 amino acids long. CDR1 MNHEY and CDR2 SVGAGI come from the germline V gene. The CDR3 DNA sequence: TGTGCCAGCAGTTACGGGGGAGCCAAAAACATTCAGTACTTC. Translation: CASSYGGAKNIQYF.

By frequency in the sample, this clonotype is medium-sized. The chain is built from TRBV7-3 and TRBJ2-3; D gene uncertain. CDR1 SGHTA and CDR2 FQGTGA come from the germline V gene. The CDR3 consists of 13 residues. The V end lost 5 bases, the J end lost 6 bases, and 12 bases lay between the germline ends. This CDR3 is CASSLFSGDTQYF. As DNA, the CDR3 is TGTGCCAGCAGCCTTTTCTCGGGTGATACGCAGTATTTT.

The chain has TRBV6-4 and TRBJ2-3; TRBD2 aligns across 11 bases. The CDR3 is 16 amino acids. Trimming took 5 bases from V and 4 from J; bases not matched to a gene: 8. Germline CDR1 reads MRHNA; CDR2 reads SNTAGT. The CDR3, as DNA: TGTGCCAGCAGTTACAGTCGGACTAGCGGGTCAGATACGCAGTATTTT. Encoded protein: CASSYSRTSGSDTQYF.

This clonotype occurred once. The chain is built from TRBV7-4 and TRBJ2-7; TRBD2 is a possible D gene (6 bases). The germline V and J ends were trimmed by 5 bases and 5 bases, with 19 bases remaining between them. This CDR3 is 15 amino acids long. CDR1 and CDR2 from the germline V gene are SGHVT and SQSDAQ. Here the CDR3 reads CASSAPGSGLNEQYF. The CDR3 nucleotides are TGTGCCAGCAGCGCACCGGGGAGCGGACTAAACGAGCAGTACTTC. Variable domain in full (rest from reference TRBV7-4 and TRBJ2-7): GAGVSQSPRYKVAKRGRDVALRCDSISGHVTLYWYRQTLGQGSEVLTYSQSDAQRDKSGRPSGRFSAERPERSVSTLKIQRTEQGDSAVYLCASSAPGSGLNEQYFGPGTRLTVT.